This T cell receptor beta chain was sequenced in a study of OX40 agonist ivuxolimab in advanced cancers. Patients with a history of autoimmune disease or on systemic immunosuppression were excluded. Points on this clone: Other DNA sequences of this sample code for an identical CDR3.

Clones were sequenced by immunoSEQ multiplex PCR, and TCRdb holds only the in-frame ones, with some missing. Of 55,000 to 80,000 clones detected, approximately 91% appear once; the ten largest clones hold 0.27%. This CDR3 is 13 amino acids long. The germline V and J ends were trimmed by 0 bases and 1 base, with 4 bases remaining between them. Germline V CDR1 and CDR2: SGHRS, YFSETQ. The chain uses TRBV5-1 and TRBJ1-2; D is uncertain. The receptor's source is an adult with an advanced solid tumor such as melanoma, head and neck, liver or kidney cancer. The input for sequencing was CD4+ or CD8+ T cells sorted from blood, taken in a trial of the OX40 agonist ivuxolimab. The CDR3 sequence is CASSLESNYGYTF. DNA of the CDR3: TGCGCCAGCAGCTTGGAAAGTAACTATGGCTACACCTTC.